These 6 T cell receptor beta chains came from one sample sequenced in a study of T cell repertoires in cytomegalovirus infection. TCRdb called the reads again in MiXCR, with one record for every CDR3 protein. The table includes approximately 180,000 distinct CDR3 sequences, about 20% detected once. The sample was PBMCs. All receptors come from a human donor in good health (CMV status not recorded). Some clones in this sample may be carry-over from other donors' samples.

This chain uses TRBV12-3 or TRBV12-4 with TRBJ2-1; D is ambiguous. This CDR3 has 17 amino acids. V lost 2 bases and J 6 bases, leaving 20 bases between the germline ends. DNA of the CDR3: TGTGCCAGCAGTTTACTGCTGCAGACTCTTGATGGCAATGAGCAGTTCTTC. Translation: CASSLLLQTLDGNEQFF.

The chain recombines TRBV6-2 or TRBV6-3 with TRBJ2-3; a possible D gene is TRBD2 (6 bases). Looked up from germline, CDR1 is MNHEY and CDR2 is SVGEGT. V lost 10 bases and J lost 0, with 11 bases in between. The CDR3 covers 13 residues. CDR3 region: CATLAASTDTQYF. DNA for the CDR3: TGTGCCACCTTAGCGGCAAGCACAGATACGCAGTATTTT.

A remark on this clonotype: A much more abundant neighbour one base away suggests this may be a read error. DNA for the CDR3: TGTGCCAGCAGCTGGGGAAGGAACACTGCAGCTTTCTTT. It encodes CASSWGRNTAAFF. The rearrangement uses TRBV7-8 and TRBJ1-1, with D uncertain. The length of the CDR3 is 13 residues. Germline V gene lookup returns CDR1 SGHVS and CDR2 FQNEAQ.

This clonotype was picked up many times. CDR3 sequence: CASSLRGDGYTF. CDR3 nucleotide sequence: TGTGCCAGCAGCTTACGGGGCGATGGCTACACCTTC. The chain links TRBV11-3 to TRBJ1-2, with D tentatively TRBD1 (5 bases). Germline CDR1 is SGHNT and CDR2 is YENEEA. The length of the CDR3 is 12 residues. V lost 2 bases to trimming and J lost 6 bases, with 7 bases between them. The whole variable domain, remainder taken from reference TRBV11-3 and TRBJ1-2, is EAGVVQSPRYKIIEKKQPVAFWCNPISGHNTLYWYLQNLGQGPELLIRYENEEAVDDSQLPKDRFSAERLKGVDSTLKIQPAELGDSAVYLCASSLRGDGYTFGSGTRLTVV.

This clonotype was counted at least ten times. V gene TRBV27 combines with J gene TRBJ2-5, with D tentatively TRBD1 (5 bases). Germline lookup yields CDR1 MNHEY and CDR2 SMNVEV (reference sequence). Trimming left V 3 bases short and J 5 bases short, with 10 bases between. This CDR3 comprises 13 residues. The CDR3 bases are TGTGCCAGCAGTTTTTCAGGGCCGGAGACCCAGTACTTC. Translated: CASSFSGPETQYF.

This clonotype was detected only a few times. This sequence joins TRBV18 and TRBJ1-5; D unclear. This CDR3 comprises 13 residues. V lost 3 bases and J 5 bases, leaving 8 bases between the germline ends. From germline, CDR1 is KGHSH and CDR2 LQKENI. CDR3 DNA sequence: TGTGCCAGCTCACCGAGTTGGGATCAGCCCCAGCATTTT. Protein sequence: CASSPSWDQPQHF.